The present T cell receptor beta chain was sequenced within a study of OX40 agonist ivuxolimab in advanced cancers. Study-level information: Dose-escalation patients were diagnosed with hepatocellular carcinoma, melanoma, renal cell cancer or head and neck cancer. Treatment received earlier with anti-PD-1, anti-PD-L1 or anti-CTLA-4 agents was allowed, and around 36% had some. The study, taken as a whole, reports: Expanded clones were, on average, more numerous in CD8+ T cells than in CD4+.

Data came from immunoSEQ multiplex PCR; TCRdb stores just in-frame clones and leaves some out. There are tens of thousands of clones in the sample; about 93% occur only once, and roughly an eighth lies in the top ten. Remarks on this clone: The antigen is undetermined.

Trimming stripped 0 bases from V and 4 bases from J, with 16 bases between. The CDR3 runs to 17 residues. CDR1 and CDR2 from the germline V gene are SQVTM and ANQGSEA. Sequencing was performed on CD4+ or CD8+ T cells sorted from blood, taken in a trial of the OX40 agonist ivuxolimab. The TCR was taken from an adult with an advanced solid tumor such as melanoma, head and neck, liver or kidney cancer. The chain couples TRBV29-1 to TRBJ2-6; tentatively, D is TRBD1 or TRBD2 (6 bases each). The CDR3 loop is CSVEDHDRGLGANVLTF. Written as DNA, the CDR3 is TGCAGCGTTGAAGATCATGATCGGGGGCTAGGGGCCAACGTCCTGACTTTC.